This T cell receptor beta chain was captured in a study of cytomegalovirus exposure and HLA in healthy donors. The study ran its PCR with 60 Vbeta and 13 Jbeta primers. Data came from immunoSEQ multiplex PCR; TCRdb stores just in-frame clones and leaves some out. Among about 250,000 clones, 85% were seen once, and the ten largest hold around 0.22%. V lost 0 bases to trimming and J lost 7 bases; unmatched junction nucleotides: 3. This CDR3 is 15 amino acids long. Germline V gives CDR1 SGDLS, CDR2 YYNGEE. The sample taken for sequencing was PBMCs. The rearrangement links TRBV9 to TRBJ2-1; 11 nucleotides match TRBD1. The TCR was taken from a girl aged 2 to 9 in good health and CMV-seronegative. The CDR3 protein is CASSVGDRGSNEQFF. As DNA, the CDR3 is TGTGCCAGCAGCGTAGGGGACAGGGGGTCTAATGAGCAGTTCTTC.